This T cell receptor (beta chain) came from a study of blood T cell repertoires in COVID-19. Overall study: Nucleic acid was either cDNA or gDNA, and it came from T cells, B-cell-depleted T cells, or PBMCs.

Study processing details: Amplification from reference gene primers served as the basis for estimated nucleated cell counts. Clones were read by immunoSEQ multiplex PCR, and TCRdb kept only the in-frame ones, dropping some. The V and J calls and clone size were taken over from that table, and D and trimming were inferred from the DNA. The data contain approximately 230,000 clones, roughly 90% of them singletons. The sample was peripheral blood. This clonotype was obtained from a man aged 25-40 years who had recovered from COVID-19.

CDR3 sequence (DNA): TGTGCCTGGAGTCGAGGGTCAGGAACGTACTTC. Residues: CAWSRGSGTYF. The V and J genes are TRBV30 and TRBJ2-7, with D possibly being TRBD2 (5 bases). Germline V gene sequence: CDR1 GTSNPN, CDR2 SVGIG (reference sequence). Between the trimmed V and J ends, which lost 2 bases and 12 bases, there was a span of 14 bases. The CDR3 consists of 11 residues.